This TCR beta chain was sequenced for a study of T cells after yellow fever vaccination. The study, taken as a whole, reports: Any FACS-sorted repertoire could hold abundant clonotypes that contaminate it from the bulk population.

The V gene's germline CDR1 is LGHDT and CDR2 YNNKEL (reference sequence). The CDR3 contains 17 residues. Between the trimmed V and J ends, which lost 1 base and 4 bases, there was a span of 19 bases. TCRdb used MiXCR to reprocess the 5' RACE reads, holding one entry per CDR3 protein. The sample records roughly 250,000 distinct CDR3 sequences, over 10% being singletons. This clonotype was observed a handful of times. Its antigen is still unknown. This sequence was found in a man aged 25-45 years who received the YFV17D yellow fever vaccine. Sequencing was performed on CD4+ T cells sorted from PBMCs, taken 45 days after the yellow fever booster vaccination. V gene TRBV3-1 combines with J gene TRBJ1-2; D possibly corresponds to TRBD1 (5 bases). The CDR3 here is CASSQGQTVACFYGYTF. The CDR3 bases are TGTGCCAGCAGCCAAGGTCAGACAGTTGCTTGTTTCTATGGCTACACCTTC. Full variable domain (missing parts from reference TRBV3-1 and TRBJ1-2): DTAVSQTPKYLVTQMGNDKSIKCEQNLGHDTMYWYKQDSKKFLKIMFSYNNKELIINETVPNRFSPKSPDKAHLNLHINSLELGDSAVYFCASSQGQTVACFYGYTFGSGTRLTVV.